This entry is about one TCR beta chain. Its target is not known. The entry originates in a study of human T cells and chemical hapten exposure. Overall study context: Scalp application of diphenylcyclopropenone was performed weekly in patients across the entire approximately 26-week study.

Time point noted: patch test 3, about 24 weeks after DPC sensitization. The treatment denotes: therapeutic diphenylcyclopropenone sensitization with weekly scalp DPC. Study-level results: TCRs at a frequency above 1 in 1000 stayed unchanged with DPC sensitization.

TCRdb analysed the RACE reads with MiXCR anew, one entry per CDR3 protein. The sample yields some 180,000 distinct CDR3 sequences, about 25% seen once. This specimen was whole blood, taken in connection with sensitization to the hapten diphenylcyclopropenone (DPC). The sequence was obtained from a woman in her forties with alopecia areata. Some clones in this sample may be carry-over from other donors' samples.

In nucleotides, the CDR3 is TGCAGTGCTAGACGACCTAGCGGGATCCTCTACGAGCAGTACTTC. Translated, it gives CSARRPSGILYEQYF. The chain combines TRBV20-1 with TRBJ2-7; TRBD2 matches at 9 bases. The V gene's germline CDR1 is DFQATT and CDR2 SNEGSKA (reference sequence). The CDR3 is made up of 15 amino acids. J was trimmed by 3 bases and V by 2 bases; bases with no gene match: 8.